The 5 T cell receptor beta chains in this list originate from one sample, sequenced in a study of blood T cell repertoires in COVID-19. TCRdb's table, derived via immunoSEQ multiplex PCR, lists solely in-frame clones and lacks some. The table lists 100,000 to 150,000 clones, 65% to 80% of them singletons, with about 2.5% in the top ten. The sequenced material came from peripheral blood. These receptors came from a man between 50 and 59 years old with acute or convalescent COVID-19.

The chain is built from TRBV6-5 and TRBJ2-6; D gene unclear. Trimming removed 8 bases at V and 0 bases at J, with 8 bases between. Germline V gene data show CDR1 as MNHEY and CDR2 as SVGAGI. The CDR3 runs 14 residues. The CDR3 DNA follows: TGTGCCAGCGGCCCTAGCTCTGGGGCCAACGTCCTGACTTTC. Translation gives CASGPSSGANVLTF.

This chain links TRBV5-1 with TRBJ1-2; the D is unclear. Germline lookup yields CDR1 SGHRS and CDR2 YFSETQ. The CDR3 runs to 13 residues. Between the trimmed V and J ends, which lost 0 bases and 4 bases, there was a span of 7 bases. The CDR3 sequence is CASSLDLIYGYTF. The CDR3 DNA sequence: TGCGCCAGCAGCTTGGATCTTATCTATGGCTACACCTTC. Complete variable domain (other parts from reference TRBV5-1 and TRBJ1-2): KAGVTQTPRYLIKTRGQQVTLSCSPISGHRSVSWYQQTPGQGLQFLFEYFSETQRNKGNFPGRFSGRQFSNSRSEMNVSTLELGDSALYLCASSLDLIYGYTFGSGTRLTVV.

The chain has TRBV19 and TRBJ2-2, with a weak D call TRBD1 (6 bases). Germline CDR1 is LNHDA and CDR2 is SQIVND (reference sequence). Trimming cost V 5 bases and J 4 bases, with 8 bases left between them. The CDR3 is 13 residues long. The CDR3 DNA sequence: TGTGCCAGTAGTTCACAGGGCACCGGGGAGCTGTTTTTT. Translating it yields CASSSQGTGELFF.

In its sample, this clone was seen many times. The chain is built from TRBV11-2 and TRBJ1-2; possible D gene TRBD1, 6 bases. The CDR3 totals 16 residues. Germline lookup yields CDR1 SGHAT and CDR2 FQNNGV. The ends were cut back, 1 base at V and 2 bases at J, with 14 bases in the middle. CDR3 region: CASSLAGSGQNYGYTF. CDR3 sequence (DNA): TGTGCCAGCAGCTTAGCGGGCTCTGGACAGAACTATGGCTACACCTTC.

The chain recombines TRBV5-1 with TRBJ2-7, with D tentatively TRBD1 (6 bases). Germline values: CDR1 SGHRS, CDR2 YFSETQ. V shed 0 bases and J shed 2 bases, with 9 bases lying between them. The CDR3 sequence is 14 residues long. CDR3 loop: CASSLAGVAYEQYF. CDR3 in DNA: TGCGCCAGCAGCTTGGCAGGGGTAGCCTACGAGCAGTACTTC.